This T cell receptor (beta chain) stems from a study of cytomegalovirus exposure and HLA in healthy donors. At the level of the study: There were around 100 million unique TCR beta sequences, drawn from 150 million to 200 million T cells, in an earlier analysis.

On this clone: Its specificity is unknown. This sample includes further DNA sequences coding for the same CDR3.

Study-wide findings and caveats: Sequencing depth roughly uniform across donors was assumed in presence/absence analyses. Later, TCR association rates were found to vary by HLA locus, highest for DRB1 and lowest for HLA-C. A previous analysis found most TCR beta V segments productive roughly 87% or roughly 30% of the time.

Both 60 Vbeta primers and 13 Jbeta primers went into the PCR. Data came from immunoSEQ multiplex PCR; TCRdb stores just in-frame clones and leaves some out. The sample records 100,000 to 150,000 clones, 75% to 90% being singletons. CDR3 length: 14 residues. V lost 4 bases and J lost 3, with 12 bases in between. Germline values: CDR1 SNHLY, CDR2 FYNNEI. This TCR was sampled from a middle-aged man in good health and CMV-seronegative. The chain carries TRBV2 and TRBJ1-1; possibly TRBD1 for D (5 bases). The sequencing input was PBMCs. CDR3 amino acids: CASSGLGGYTEAFF. Written as DNA, the CDR3 is TGTGCCAGCAGTGGATTGGGGGGATACACTGAAGCTTTCTTT.